The 24 T cell receptor beta chains in this list originate from one sample, sequenced in a study of control samples from healthy donors and cancer patients. Sequencing was performed with immunoSEQ multiplex PCR; in TCRdb, only in-frame clones are kept and a portion is missing. There are around 180,000 clones in the sample; about 90% occur only once, and around 2.2% lies in the top ten. The specimen sequenced was blood. Receptors were obtained from a woman in her forties in good health.

With respect to this clone: An end of the junction differs from the germline gene, which may be a read error. The chain joins TRBV19 to TRBJ2-3; D unclear. The V gene's germline CDR1 is LNHDA and CDR2 SQIVND (reference sequence). This CDR3 region has 13 residues. The CDR3 bases are TGTGCCAGTAGTTTAGAGGACACAGATACGCAGTATTTT. The encoded protein is CASSLEDTDTQYF.

The chain recombines TRBV6-4 with TRBJ1-2, with 7 bases identical to TRBD1. After removal of 6 bases from V and 6 bases from J, the junction contained 4 bases not matched to a gene. This CDR3 comprises 12 residues. The V gene's germline CDR1 is MRHNA and CDR2 SNTAGT. This CDR3 reads CASRYDRDGYTF. CDR3 nucleotides: TGTGCCAGCAGATACGACAGGGATGGCTACACCTTC.

The chain uses TRBV6-2 or TRBV6-3 and TRBJ2-7; the D is unclear. From germline, CDR1 is MNHEY and CDR2 SVGEGT. The V and J ends lost 3 bases and 4 bases respectively, with 4 bases between them. CDR3 length: 11 amino acids. The CDR3 sequence: CASSYVYEQYF. As DNA, the CDR3 is TGTGCCAGCAGTTATGTGTACGAGCAGTACTTC.

The table lists this clone with a count of one. The rearrangement links TRBV6-5 to TRBJ1-3; unclear D gene. The V end lost 0 bases, the J end lost 4 bases, and 10 bases lay between the germline ends. The germline V gene has CDR1 MNHEY and CDR2 SVGAGI. The CDR3 is made up of 15 amino acids. CDR3 sequence (DNA): TGTGCCAGCAGTTACTCGATAAATGGGGGAAACACCATATATTTT. This codes for CASSYSINGGNTIYF.

Here the CDR3 DNA reads TGTGCCAGTAGTATAGATGGGGGGACAGGGCGGAATCAGCCCCAGCATTTT. Protein: CASSIDGGTGRNQPQHF. The V and J genes are TRBV19 and TRBJ1-5; 9 positions agree with TRBD1. J was trimmed by 4 bases and V by 0 bases; bases with no gene match: 7. Germline CDR1 reads LNHDA; CDR2 reads SQIVND (reference sequence). This CDR3 spans 17 amino acids.

This clone is a singleton in its sample. The V and J genes are TRBV4-2 and TRBJ1-4; D is undetermined. Germline V gene data show CDR1 as LGHNA and CDR2 as YNFKEQ. Deletions cut 4 bases from V and 7 bases from J, with 7 bases between. CDR3 length equals 12 residues. The CDR3 spells CASSPAPEKLFF. CDR3 DNA: TGTGCCAGCAGCCCAGCCCCTGAAAAACTGTTTTTT.

The gene calls are TRBV18 and TRBJ2-1, with a weak D call TRBD2 (6 bases). This CDR3 region has 15 residues. V lost 2 bases to trimming and J lost 12 bases, with 20 bases between them. Germline CDR1 is KGHSH and CDR2 is LQKENI. The CDR3 spells CASSPDLARIRGQFF. CDR3 in DNA: TGTGCCAGCTCACCAGACCTAGCGCGCATAAGGGGGCAGTTCTTC.

The chain links TRBV12-5 to TRBJ1-5; 9 bases are shared with TRBD1. Looked up from germline, CDR1 is LGHNT and CDR2 is FRNRAP. Trimming removed 3 bases from V and 0 bases from J; junction bases left unmatched: 9. CDR3 length: 18 residues. CDR3 in amino acids: CASGFPPGQGFSNQPQHF. The CDR3 nucleotides are TGTGCTAGTGGTTTTCCCCCAGGACAGGGGTTTAGCAATCAGCCCCAGCATTTT.

The chain has TRBV3-1 (or the pseudogene TRBV3-2) and TRBJ1-6, with TRBD1 as a possible D gene (5 bases). This CDR3 region has 18 residues. Germline CDR1 reads LGHDT; CDR2 reads YNNKEL (reference sequence). With 4 bases removed from V and 0 bases from J, the gap between germline ends came to 16 bases. In DNA, the CDR3 is TGTGCCAGCAGCCGAACCGGTGGGACCCGCTCCTATAATTCACCCCTCCACTTT. Amino acids: CASSRTGGTRSYNSPLHF.

V gene TRBV13 combines with J gene TRBJ2-5, with D hard to call. Trimming left V 2 bases short and J 5 bases short, with 6 bases between. The CDR3 length is 12 residues. The germline CDR1 and CDR2 sequences are PRHDT and FYEKMQ (reference sequence). The CDR3 nucleotides are TGTGCCAGCAGCTTAATTGGGGAGACCCAGTACTTC. Its protein is CASSLIGETQYF.

The chain carries TRBV2 and TRBJ1-2; TRBD1 aligns across 7 bases. There are 13 residues in the CDR3. Germline assignment: CDR1 SNHLY and CDR2 FYNNEI. After removal of 7 bases from V and 8 bases from J, the junction contained 10 bases not matched to a gene. Here the CDR3 reads CASTVTGATGYTF. Written as DNA, the CDR3 is TGTGCCAGCACTGTAACAGGGGCGACGGGCTACACCTTC. The full variable domain, completed using reference TRBV2 and TRBJ1-2, is EPEVTQTPSHQVTQMGQEVILRCVPISNHLYFYWYRQILGQKVEFLVSFYNNEISEKSEIFDDQFSVERPDGSNFTLKIRSTKLEDSAMYFCASTVTGATGYTFGSGTRLTVV.

The gene calls are TRBV6-5 and TRBJ2-1; D is ambiguous. The CDR3 contains 14 residues. With 0 bases removed from V and 4 bases from J, the gap between germline ends came to 7 bases. Germline CDR1 reads MNHEY; CDR2 reads SVGAGI. The DNA for the CDR3 is TGTGCCAGCAGTTACTCGCCCACTTACAATGAGCAGTTCTTC. It yields the protein CASSYSPTYNEQFF.

The J gene is TRBJ2-7, the V gene TRBV6-5; D unresolved. CDR1 and CDR2 (germline): MNHEY, SVGAGI. The CDR3 extends over 12 amino acids. V shed 6 bases and J shed 2 bases, with 8 bases lying between them. The CDR3 spells CASSPGTYEQYF. DNA of the CDR3: TGTGCCAGCAGCCCAGGAACCTACGAGCAGTACTTC.

V gene TRBV12-3 or TRBV12-4 combines with J gene TRBJ1-1; D is undetermined. This CDR3 has 12 residues. Trimming took off 2 bases at V and 6 bases at J, with 7 bases between the two ends. CDR3 sequence reads: CASSLQEAEAFF. CDR3 sequence (DNA): TGTGCCAGCAGTTTACAGGAGGCTGAAGCTTTCTTT.

This chain uses TRBV21-1 with TRBJ1-6; the D call of TRBD1 is as the table states it, not checked on the DNA. TRBV21-1 is designated a pseudogene. The CDR3 length is 15 residues. As DNA, the CDR3 is TGTGCCAGCAGCAACCCTCGGACAGCCCATTCACCCCTCCACTTT. It encodes CASSNPRTAHSPLHF.

This clone was recorded once. This chain joins TRBV3-1 (or the pseudogene TRBV3-2) and TRBJ1-1; TRBD1 might be the D (6 bases). The germline V gene encodes CDR1 LGHDT and CDR2 YNNKEL (reference sequence). The CDR3 runs to 14 residues. The germline V and J ends were trimmed by 2 bases and 7 bases, with 14 bases remaining between them. The CDR3: CASSQPTGGSEAFF. The CDR3 DNA is TGTGCCAGCAGCCAACCGACAGGAGGTAGTGAAGCTTTCTTT.

This clone was detected only once. The chain has TRBV19 and TRBJ1-1; 7 positions match TRBD1. The CDR3 is made up of 16 amino acids. In germline, CDR1 is LNHDA, CDR2 SQIVND (reference sequence). V dropped 7 bases and J dropped 0; count of bases not matched to a gene: 11. The CDR3 reads CASKSFTGQMNTEAFF. The CDR3 DNA reads TGTGCCAGTAAATCTTTCACGGGACAGATGAACACTGAAGCTTTCTTT.

The chain is built from TRBV5-1 and TRBJ1-1; D remains ambiguous. The length of the CDR3 is 16 residues. Germline assignment: CDR1 SGHRS and CDR2 YFSETQ. V gave up 5 bases and J gave up 0 bases, with 17 bases separating them. The CDR3, as DNA: TGCGCCAGCAGAAGCGGAGCTGCCATTATGAACACTGAAGCTTTCTTT. Translation gives CASRSGAAIMNTEAFF. The full variable domain, completed using reference TRBV5-1 and TRBJ1-1, is KAGVTQTPRYLIKTRGQQVTLSCSPISGHRSVSWYQQTPGQGLQFLFEYFSETQRNKGNFPGRFSGRQFSNSRSEMNVSTLELGDSALYLCASRSGAAIMNTEAFFGQGTRLTVV.

In DNA, the CDR3 is TGTGCCAGCAGCTTTGGTGGGGGGGGCCTAGAGACCCAGTACTTC. Translating it yields CASSFGGGGLETQYF. The chain recombines TRBV7-8 with TRBJ2-5, with D possibly being TRBD2 (7 bases). Germline V lookup: CDR1 SGHVS, CDR2 FQNEAQ. The germline V and J ends were trimmed by 3 bases and 4 bases, with 15 bases remaining between them. The CDR3 spans 15 residues.

The gene calls are TRBV15 and TRBJ1-4, with D maybe TRBD1 (5 bases). Germline lookup yields CDR1 LNHNV and CDR2 YYDKDF (reference sequence). V was cut by 5 bases and J by 3 bases, with 13 bases left in between. The CDR3 sequence is 15 residues long. Here the CDR3 DNA reads TGTGCCACCAGCCGAAGCCGGGACGCTAATGAAAAACTGTTTTTT. Residues: CATSRSRDANEKLFF. The entire variable domain, with the rest obtained from reference TRBV15 and TRBJ1-4, is as follows: DAMVIQNPRYQVTQFGKPVTLSCSQTLNHNVMYWYQQKSSQAPKLLFHYYDKDFNNEADTPDNFQSRRPNTSFCFLDIRSPGLGDTAMYLCATSRSRDANEKLFFGSGTQLSVL.

This rearrangement joins TRBV6-5 to TRBJ1-5, with a possible D match to TRBD1 (6 bases). The CDR3 has 15 residues. V was trimmed by 0 bases and J by 3 bases, leaving 9 bases between them. The germline gives CDR1 MNHEY, CDR2 SVGAGI. The CDR3 here is CASSYSQGNNQPQHF. Here the CDR3 DNA reads TGTGCCAGCAGTTACTCACAGGGCAACAATCAGCCCCAGCATTTT.

This chain connects TRBV7-9 to TRBJ1-1, with TRBD1 matching over 11 bases. The germline V gene encodes CDR1 SEHNR and CDR2 FQNEAQ (reference sequence). This CDR3 comprises 15 residues. With V trimmed by 3 bases and J by 1 base, 1 base remained unmatched. The DNA for the CDR3 is TGTGCCAGCAGCTTGGACAGGGGGCCGAACACTGAAGCTTTCTTT. It specifies CASSLDRGPNTEAFF.

The V gene is TRBV19, the J gene TRBJ2-3, with a tentative D call TRBD2 (5 bases). CDR1 and CDR2 (germline): LNHDA, SQIVND (reference sequence). Trimming stripped 6 bases from V and 2 bases from J, with 12 bases between. The CDR3 is made up of 14 amino acids. The CDR3 spells CASRPAEVTDTQYF. CDR3 nucleotides: TGTGCCAGTAGACCAGCGGAGGTCACAGATACGCAGTATTTT.

V gene TRBV11-2 combines with J gene TRBJ2-3; weak D call: TRBD2 (7 bases). Germline V lookup: CDR1 SGHAT, CDR2 FQNNGV. This CDR3 is 15 amino acids long. V was cut by 2 bases and J by 3 bases, with 12 bases left in between. CDR3 nucleotides: TGTGCCAGCAGCTTATTACAGGGAGGGACAGATACGCAGTATTTT. Translated: CASSLLQGGTDTQYF.